These T cell receptor beta chains were read from a single sample in a study of blood T cell repertoires in COVID-19. The data were produced by immunoSEQ multiplex PCR, yet TCRdb's version contains in-frame clones alone and is incomplete. The table has about 100,000 clones, 80% seen once. Sequencing input: peripheral blood. The receptor source for this set is a woman aged 70 to 79 with acute or convalescent COVID-19. Each CDR3 is given with its conserved first and last residue. Clone sizes are given selectively: once, few, many, or a class where the clone is expanded.

>NA|TRBV9|TRBJ2-1
CASSVQGAAYNEQFF
>NA|TRBV19|TRBJ1-5
CASSPADRVDGQPQHF
>NA|TRBV10-3|TRBJ1-6
CAIRAGTGDNSPLHF
>NA|TRBV6-1|TRBJ1-2
CASSEWEGYGYTF
>few|TRBV20-1|TRBJ2-3
CSASGAPTQYF
>NA|TRBV5-1|TRBJ2-5
CASSSGLAGKETQYF
>once|TRBV19|TRBJ1-1
CASSTRQGAREAFF
>NA|TRBV3-1/TRBV3-2|TRBJ2-3
CASSDPGLHTDTQYF
>NA|TRBV5-1|TRBJ1-4
CASNLDGSTNEKLFF
>once|TRBV30|TRBJ2-5
CAWSVGTSRDF
>NA|TRBV30|TRBJ1-5
CAWTGQDNQPQHF
>NA|TRBV19|TRBJ2-3
CASSTNPPGQGARDTQYF
>NA|TRBV18|TRBJ1-6
CASSYIRLGQGSPLHF
>NA|TRBV24-1|TRBJ2-3
CATSDAGTVTDTQYF
>NA|TRBV5-1|TRBJ1-6
CASSLSGSYNSPLHF
>NA|TRBV6-1|TRBJ1-1
CASSELSGVNTEAFF
>NA|TRBV3-1/TRBV3-2|TRBJ2-5
CASSQGTAQETQYF
>NA|TRBV7-3|TRBJ2-1
CASSLQGESNEQFF
>NA|TRBV6-5|TRBJ2-3
CASSLGGSNTDTQYF
>NA|TRBV15|TRBJ1-2
CATSRDRGMSGYTF
>NA|TRBV27|TRBJ2-1
CASSLMGGDYNEQFF
>NA|TRBV9|TRBJ2-3
CASSVGARTDTQYF
>NA|TRBV11-3|TRBJ2-1
CASSPGGSYNEQFF
>NA|TRBV1|TRBJ2-2
CTGLHRGGAVF
>NA|TRBV28|TRBJ1-5
CASSPTGIQPQHF
>NA|TRBV4-1|TRBJ2-3
CASSQGPLAGGRDTQYF
>NA|TRBV5-1|TRBJ2-1
CASSGTSGDNNEQFF
>NA|TRBV29-1|TRBJ2-5
CSVIGLSGGTETQYF
>NA|TRBV5-5|TRBJ1-6
CASSLRVINSPLHF
>few|TRBV19|TRBJ1-1
CASSIFDRGTEAFF
>NA|TRBV5-6|TRBJ2-2
CASTPGTGELFF
>NA|TRBV27|TRBJ1-6
CASTSAGSPLHF
>few|TRBV28|TRBJ1-2
CASRQPDRAINYGYTF
>NA|TRBV5-8|TRBJ1-2
CASSSGGRNYGYTF
>NA|TRBV6-2/TRBV6-3|TRBJ1-1
CASSYSLGRNTEAFF
>NA|TRBV4-1|TRBJ1-1
CASSQESWRSGVNTEAFF
>NA|TRBV5-1|TRBJ2-3
CASSLSYLGGGTDTQYF
>NA|TRBV6-4|TRBJ1-5
CASSESVGTSQHF
>few|TRBV19|TRBJ1-2
CASTRDRENYGYTF
>once|TRBV3-1/TRBV3-2|TRBJ1-5
CASTMGGGGQPQHF
>NA|TRBV5-5|TRBJ2-7
CASSLTTGGFYEQYF
>few|TRBV24-1|TRBJ1-2
CATSDPGTEYGYTF
>few|TRBV7-3|TRBJ1-1
CASSPSREEDTEAFF
>NA|TRBV13|TRBJ1-4
CASSPRNRQGEKLFF
>once|TRBV28|TRBJ2-3
CASSASLGLAGGKDTQYF
>NA|TRBV5-1|TRBJ1-4
CASSLWLGLGKLFF
>NA|TRBV28|TRBJ2-5
CASVTGGQETQYF
>NA|TRBV10-3|TRBJ2-1
CATGGAESSYNEQFF
>NA|TRBV9|TRBJ2-1
CASSVEDYPIGEQFF
>NA|TRBV6-5|TRBJ2-1
CASSPRSSYNEQFF
>NA|TRBV5-1|TRBJ2-5
CASSSIAGGETQYF
>NA|TRBV2|TRBJ2-2
CASSADRNTGELFF
>NA|TRBV9|TRBJ1-4
CASSPTTGMRLFF
>NA|TRBV7-2|TRBJ2-2
CASSLVTGQLTGELFF